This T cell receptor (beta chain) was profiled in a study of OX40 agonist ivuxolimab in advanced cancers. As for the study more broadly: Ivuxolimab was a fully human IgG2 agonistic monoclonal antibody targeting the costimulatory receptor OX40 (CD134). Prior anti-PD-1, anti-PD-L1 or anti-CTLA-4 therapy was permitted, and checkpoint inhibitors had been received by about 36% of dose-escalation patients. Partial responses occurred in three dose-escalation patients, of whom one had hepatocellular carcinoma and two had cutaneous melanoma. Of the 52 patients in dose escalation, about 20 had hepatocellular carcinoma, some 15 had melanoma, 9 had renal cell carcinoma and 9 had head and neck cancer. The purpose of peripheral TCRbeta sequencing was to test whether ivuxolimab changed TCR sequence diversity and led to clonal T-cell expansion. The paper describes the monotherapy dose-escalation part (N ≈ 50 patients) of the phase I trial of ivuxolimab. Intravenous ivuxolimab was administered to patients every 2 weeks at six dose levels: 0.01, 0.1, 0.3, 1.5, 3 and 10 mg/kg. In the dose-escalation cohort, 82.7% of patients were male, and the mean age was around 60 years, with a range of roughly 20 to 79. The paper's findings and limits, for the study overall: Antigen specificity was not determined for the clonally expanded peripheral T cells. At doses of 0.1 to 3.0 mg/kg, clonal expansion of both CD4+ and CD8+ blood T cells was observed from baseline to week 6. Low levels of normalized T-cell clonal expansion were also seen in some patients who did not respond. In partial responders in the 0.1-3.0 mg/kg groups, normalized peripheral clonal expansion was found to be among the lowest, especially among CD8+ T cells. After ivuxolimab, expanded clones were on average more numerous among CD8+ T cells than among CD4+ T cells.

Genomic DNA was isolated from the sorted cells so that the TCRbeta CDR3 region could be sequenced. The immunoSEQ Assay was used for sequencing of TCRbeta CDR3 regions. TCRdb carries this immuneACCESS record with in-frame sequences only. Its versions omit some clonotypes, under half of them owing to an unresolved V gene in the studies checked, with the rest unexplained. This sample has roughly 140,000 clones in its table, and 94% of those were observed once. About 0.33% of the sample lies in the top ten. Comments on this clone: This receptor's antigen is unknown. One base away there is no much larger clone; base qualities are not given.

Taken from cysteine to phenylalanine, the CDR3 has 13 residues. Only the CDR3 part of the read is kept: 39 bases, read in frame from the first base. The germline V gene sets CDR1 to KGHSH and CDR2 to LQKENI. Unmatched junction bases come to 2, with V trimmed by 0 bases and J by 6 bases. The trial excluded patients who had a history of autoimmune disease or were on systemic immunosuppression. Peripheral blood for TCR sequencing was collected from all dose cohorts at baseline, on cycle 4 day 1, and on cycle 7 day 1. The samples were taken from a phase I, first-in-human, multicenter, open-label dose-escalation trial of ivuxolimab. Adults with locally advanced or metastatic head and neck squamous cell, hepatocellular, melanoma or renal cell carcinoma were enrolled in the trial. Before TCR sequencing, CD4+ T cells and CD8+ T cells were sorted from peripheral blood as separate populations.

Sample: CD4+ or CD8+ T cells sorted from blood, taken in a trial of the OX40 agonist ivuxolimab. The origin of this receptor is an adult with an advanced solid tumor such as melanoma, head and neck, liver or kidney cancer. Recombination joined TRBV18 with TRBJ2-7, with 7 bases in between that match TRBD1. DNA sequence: TGTGCCAGCTCACCACCAGGGGGCCGCGAGCAGTACTTC. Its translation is CASSPPGGREQYF.